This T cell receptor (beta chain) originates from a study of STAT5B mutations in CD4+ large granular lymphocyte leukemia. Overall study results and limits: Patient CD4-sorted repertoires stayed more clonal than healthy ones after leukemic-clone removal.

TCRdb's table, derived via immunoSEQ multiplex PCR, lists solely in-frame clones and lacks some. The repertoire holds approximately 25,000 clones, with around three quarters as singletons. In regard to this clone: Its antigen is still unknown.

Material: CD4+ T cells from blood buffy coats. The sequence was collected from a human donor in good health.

For the CDR3, the DNA is TGTGCCAGCAGTTTAGGACAGGGCAATCAGCCCCAGCATTTT. Its translation is CASSLGQGNQPQHF. The chain carries TRBV27 and TRBJ1-5, with 7 bases fitting TRBD1. The CDR3 loop spans 14 amino acids. Germline V gene data show CDR1 as MNHEY and CDR2 as SMNVEV (reference sequence). V was clipped by 2 bases and J by 2 bases; unmatched bases: 0.